This TCR beta chain appears in the sequencing data of a study of tissue T cells after allogeneic stem cell transplantation. Generated by immunoSEQ multiplex PCR, the TCRdb table keeps only in-frame clones and is missing some. The table lists some 28,000 clones, about 85% of them singletons, with over 3% in the top ten. This clone was picked up a small number of times. The sequence derives from a woman aged 18-49 years who later had graft-versus-host disease after an allogeneic stem cell transplant. The material was blood, obtained before transplantation.

Here the CDR3 DNA reads TGTGCCAGCAGCGTAACTAGCGGGAGCTACGAGCAGTACTTC. It translates to CASSVTSGSYEQYF. V gene TRBV9 combines with J gene TRBJ2-7, with TRBD2 identical over 11 bases. Germline-derived CDR1 and CDR2 are SGDLS and YYNGEE. Losses at the gene ends were 1 base for V and 3 bases for J; bases not matched to a gene: 0. The CDR3 is 14 residues long.